The rows below give T cell receptor beta chains drawn from one sample of a study of T cell responses to AZD1222 COVID-19 vaccine. Assay: immunoSEQ multiplex PCR; the TCRdb copy retains only in-frame clones and omits some. This table holds approximately 76,000 clones, about 91% found once. Sequences were derived from peripheral blood, sampled on day 0 of AZD1222 vaccination. Every receptor here comes from an adult in good health. CDR3s leave out the opening cysteine and the closing phenylalanine or tryptophan. Each record gives: V gene, clone size, CDR3 protein. Clone size is not always given. Where it is, it says once, few, many or a class for expanded clones.

TRBV23-1 NA ASEDEEQY
TRBV6-5 NA ASSFQTGATYGYT
TRBV11-3 NA ASSLISGSNTGELF
TRBV5-4 NA ASSLWNYDEQY
TRBV19 NA ASSPRGRGYQPQH
TRBV6-4 NA ASSRGNEQF
TRBV12-2 NA ASRLAVVKTTQETQY
TRBV2 NA AIQAQRSDEKLF
TRBV4-2 NA ASSQEAGADTDTQY
TRBV5-4 NA ASSLAVGKTQY
TRBV28 NA ASSFRTSGTQETQY
TRBV7-6 NA ATRGGNIQY
TRBV10-3 few AIGRRDSYEQY
TRBV15 NA ATSTFPPDTQY
TRBV24-1 NA ATSDLNGQGVYEQF
TRBV5-1 NA ASSLAGRSSYEQY
TRBV18 NA ASSPGSGGSTGANVLT
TRBV7-9 NA ASSLVPENTEAF
TRBV6-1 NA ASSDAYEQY
TRBV7-8 NA ASSLAELQF
TRBV19 NA ASSKKTGSSNQPQH
TRBV7-3 NA ASSSTGGLGYT
TRBV7-9 NA ASSASQGPGGYT
TRBV2 NA ASSGTSAQF
TRBV5-1 once ASSSTGGNEKLF
TRBV9 NA ASRSKENTEAF
TRBV7-3 NA ASSLSQGEWDTQY
TRBV27 NA ASSFLRGGSYEQY
TRBV24-1 NA ATSDPGQGTYEQY
TRBV12-3/TRBV12-4 NA ASSRTGAELF
TRBV7-8 NA ASSLAPEETQY
TRBV18 NA ASSPTGTGLYEQY
TRBV29-1 few SAQIANTGELF
TRBV28 NA ASRGTSGRNSEQF
TRBV3-1/TRBV3-2 NA ASSLTSGTGKEQY
TRBV7-2 NA ASSSMGGSYNEQF
TRBV19 NA ASSIDINQPQH
TRBV10-1 NA ASRDLGGNSYEQY
TRBV9 NA ASSPRSGTTTEAF
TRBV9 NA ASSVTGGNQPQH
TRBV7-3 NA ASSLNGATNTEAF
TRBV4-2 NA ASSQGRDTWYEPQH
TRBV20-1 once STVSKETQY
TRBV25-1 NA ASSGGFEAF
TRBV27 NA ASSPGQGAYEQY
TRBV7-6 NA ASSPQQGVTDGYT
TRBV12-3/TRBV12-4 NA ATGEGELF
TRBV6-4 medium-sized ASSDGGTGELF
TRBV7-2 NA ASSLGGGAYYGYT
TRBV18 NA ASSSGMNTEAF
TRBV7-3 NA ASSRQGNHEQY
TRBV9 NA ASSAPGLAGPWEQF
TRBV19 NA ASSIGGNLRELF
TRBV7-9 NA ATSNRPNEKLF
TRBV18 NA ASSPNEGTETYEQY
TRBV18 NA ASSADTGTGGSGANVLT
TRBV5-6 NA ASGPATNTGELF
TRBV5-1 NA ASSIGGGETQY
TRBV27 NA ASSLAVYNEQF